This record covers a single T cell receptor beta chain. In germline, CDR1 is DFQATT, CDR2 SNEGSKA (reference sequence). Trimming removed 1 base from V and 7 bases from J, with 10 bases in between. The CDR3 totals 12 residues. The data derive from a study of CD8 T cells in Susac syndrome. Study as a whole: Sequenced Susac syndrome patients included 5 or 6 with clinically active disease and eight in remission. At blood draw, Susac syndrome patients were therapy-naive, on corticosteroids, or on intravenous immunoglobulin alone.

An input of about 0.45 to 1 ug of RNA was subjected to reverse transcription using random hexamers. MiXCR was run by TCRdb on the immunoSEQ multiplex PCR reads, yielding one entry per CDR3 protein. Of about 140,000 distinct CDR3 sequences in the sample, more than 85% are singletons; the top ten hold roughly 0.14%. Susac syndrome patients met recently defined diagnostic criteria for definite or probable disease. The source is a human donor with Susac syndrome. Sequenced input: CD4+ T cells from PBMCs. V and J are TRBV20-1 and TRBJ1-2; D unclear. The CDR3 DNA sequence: TGCAGTGCTAGAGGTGACACCCTTGGCTACACCTTC. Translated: CSARGDTLGYTF.